This entry lists 17 T cell receptor beta chains sequenced from one sample in a study of cytomegalovirus exposure and HLA in healthy donors. In the PCR, 60 Vbeta and 13 Jbeta primers were used. Some clones are missing from TCRdb's copy, which holds only in-frame ones; the method was immunoSEQ multiplex PCR. Seen here are over 150,000 clones, over 65% observed once, and the top ten hold around 3%. The sequenced sample consisted of PBMCs. The receptors here all came from a woman aged 40-49 years in good health and CMV-seropositive.

This clone was observed a single time. This chain links TRBV28 with TRBJ2-7; 13 positions match TRBD2. CDR1 and CDR2 from the germline V gene are MDHEN and SYDVKM. V lost 3 bases to trimming and J lost 3 bases; unmatched junction nucleotides: 2. CDR3 length: 15 amino acids. The CDR3 region is CASSFRLAGGYEQYF. In DNA form, the CDR3 reads TGTGCCAGCAGTTTCAGACTAGCGGGAGGCTACGAGCAGTACTTC. Together with reference TRBV28 and TRBJ2-7, the CDR3 gives the full variable domain: DVKVTQSSRYLVKRTGEKVFLECVQDMDHENMFWYRQDPGLGLRLIYFSYDVKMKEKGDIPEGYSVSREKKERFSLILESASTNQTSMYLCASSFRLAGGYEQYFGPGTRLTVT.

This clone is large by share. The chain combines TRBV4-1 with TRBJ1-1, with no clear D. CDR3 length: 13 residues. Germline assignment: CDR1 MGHRA and CDR2 YSYEKL. V was shortened by 1 base and J by 7 bases, with 10 bases between the two germline ends. The CDR3 loop is CASSQVDGNEAFF. The CDR3 DNA reads TGCGCCAGCAGCCAAGTGGACGGGAATGAAGCTTTCTTT.

The V gene is TRBV5-3, the J gene TRBJ2-1, with D possibly TRBD2 on 7 matching bases. TRBV5-3 is designated an ORF whose function remains uncertain. CDR3 length: 16 residues. V was shortened by 2 bases and J by 2 bases, with 14 bases between the two germline ends. CDR3 sequence: CARSLPRGAPYNEQFF. The CDR3 DNA reads as TGTGCCAGAAGCTTACCCCGGGGGGCACCCTACAATGAGCAGTTCTTC.

The gene calls are TRBV6-5 and TRBJ1-6, with D tentatively TRBD1 (6 bases). Trimming removed 5 bases at V and 6 bases at J, with 14 bases between. The germline V gene has CDR1 MNHEY and CDR2 SVGAGI. CDR3 length: 15 amino acids. The CDR3 loop reads CASSVTGTSNSPLHF. DNA for the CDR3: TGTGCCAGCAGTGTAACCGGGACATCTAATTCACCCCTCCACTTT.

This clone was observed once. The junction departs from germline at one end; a sequencing error may be responsible. The CDR3 spells CSARGGGKENF. DNA of the CDR3: TGCAGTGCTAGGGGGGGAGGGAAAGAGAATTTT. The chain couples TRBV20-1 to TRBJ1-5; D possibly corresponds to TRBD1 (5 bases). The CDR3 extends over 11 amino acids. CDR1 and CDR2 from the germline V gene are DFQATT and SNEGSKA (reference sequence).

The V call is TRBV5-1, the J call TRBJ2-7; possible D gene TRBD2, 5 bases. Germline V CDR1 and CDR2: SGHRS, YFSETQ. The CDR3 totals 13 residues. V lost 4 bases, J lost 0 bases, and 8 bases lay in between. CDR3 DNA: TGCGCCAGCAGCCTGGGAGTCTCCTACGAGCAGTACTTC. It specifies CASSLGVSYEQYF.

This clone was observed a handful of times. This rearrangement joins TRBV7-3 to TRBJ2-1, with D maybe TRBD2 (5 bases). The germline V gene encodes CDR1 SGHTA and CDR2 FQGTGA. V dropped 0 bases and J dropped 3 bases, with 9 bases sitting between them. The CDR3 sequence is 15 residues long. CDR3 bases: TGTGCCAGCAGCTTAACTAGCGCGCTCTACAATGAGCAGTTCTTC. It codes for CASSLTSALYNEQFF.

This chain joins TRBV7-9 and TRBJ1-3; no firm D call. V was cut by 1 base and J by 0 bases, with 13 bases left in between. There are 17 residues in the CDR3. Germline CDR1 is SEHNR and CDR2 is FQNEAQ (reference sequence). Here the CDR3 DNA reads TGTGCCAGCAGCTTAGTTTTTTCACTCAACTCTGGAAACACCATATATTTT. It codes for CASSLVFSLNSGNTIYF.

Here the CDR3 reads CASSSPLGTDTQYF. The CDR3 nucleotides are TGTGCCAGCAGCTCCCCCCTAGGCACAGATACGCAGTATTTT. This chain uses TRBV7-9 with TRBJ2-3; D gene unclear. Trimming left V 4 bases short and J 1 base short, with 9 bases between. Germline loops: CDR1 SEHNR, CDR2 FQNEAQ (reference sequence). CDR3 length: 14 residues.

V and J are TRBV5-1 and TRBJ2-7; TRBD1 matches 10 bases. Germline V gene data show CDR1 as SGHRS and CDR2 as YFSETQ. The length of the CDR3 is 20 residues. V shed 4 bases, J shed 2 bases, and the junction held 21 bases outside the gene matches. This CDR3 is CASSPAGTGAFGRAAYEQYF. The CDR3 nucleotides read TGCGCCAGCAGCCCCGCCGGGACAGGGGCTTTCGGGAGGGCCGCCTACGAGCAGTACTTC.

V usage is TRBV27 and J usage is TRBJ2-7; 7 nucleotides align to TRBD2. Losses at the gene ends were 2 bases for V and 1 base for J; bases not matched to a gene: 5. Germline V lookup: CDR1 MNHEY, CDR2 SMNVEV (reference sequence). The CDR3 consists of 15 residues. The DNA for the CDR3 is TGTGCCAGCAGTTTAATTGTGGGAGGGTCCTACGAGCAGTACTTC. Its translation is CASSLIVGGSYEQYF.

The rearrangement joins TRBV15 to TRBJ2-7; the match to TRBD1 covers 7 bases. Germline V gene data show CDR1 as LNHNV and CDR2 as YYDKDF (reference sequence). V lost 3 bases to trimming and J lost 0 bases; unmatched junction nucleotides: 5. The CDR3 runs to 15 residues. As DNA, the CDR3 is TGTGCCACCAGCAGGACCCGGGACAGCTCCTACGAGCAGTACTTC. It specifies CATSRTRDSSYEQYF.

The V call is TRBV7-9, the J call TRBJ2-7; a weak D match, TRBD1 (6 bases). The germline V gene encodes CDR1 SEHNR and CDR2 FQNEAQ (reference sequence). There are 14 residues in the CDR3. V lost 3 bases to trimming and J lost 2 bases, with 11 bases between them. CDR3 in amino acids: CASSFGTQTYEQYF. CDR3 DNA: TGTGCCAGCAGCTTTGGGACACAGACCTACGAGCAGTACTTC.

The chain joins TRBV5-1 to TRBJ1-1; possibly TRBD1 for D (6 bases). V was pared by 5 bases and J by 1 base, with 15 bases between. Looked up from germline, CDR1 is SGHRS and CDR2 is YFSETQ. The CDR3 consists of 15 residues. The DNA of the CDR3 is TGCGCCAGCAGACTCAGACAGGACCCGAACACTGAAGCTTTCTTT. Translating gives CASRLRQDPNTEAFF.

The chain combines TRBV7-2 with TRBJ2-1; TRBD2 matches at 10 bases. The CDR3 covers 16 residues. In germline, CDR1 is SGHTA, CDR2 FQGNSA. V trimming: 4 bases; J trimming: 8 bases; junction bases outside the gene matches: 11. The CDR3 coding sequence is TGTGCCAGCAGCTACAAGAAGCGGGGGGGCCGGGATGAGCAGTTCTTC. It specifies CASSYKKRGGRDEQFF.

The rearrangement uses TRBV27 and TRBJ2-1, with 9 bases identical to TRBD2. V was pared by 4 bases and J by 2 bases, with 6 bases of the junction left unmatched. The CDR3 is 16 amino acids. The germline V gene encodes CDR1 MNHEY and CDR2 SMNVEV (reference sequence). The CDR3 DNA sequence: TGTGCCAGCAGTTCAATAGCGGGAGACGCCTACAATGAGCAGTTCTTC. Encoded protein: CASSSIAGDAYNEQFF.

J is TRBJ1-1 and V is TRBV7-3, with D perhaps matching TRBD1 (5 bases). The ends were cut back, 5 bases at V and 4 bases at J, with 17 bases in the middle. From germline, CDR1 is SGHTA and CDR2 FQGTGA. This CDR3 spans 15 amino acids. CDR3 in amino acids: CASSLNGQGPTEAFF. DNA of the CDR3: TGTGCCAGCAGCCTTAATGGCCAGGGCCCCACTGAAGCTTTCTTT. Complete variable domain (other parts from reference TRBV7-3 and TRBJ1-1): GAGVSQTPSNKVTEKGKYVELRCDPISGHTALYWYRQSLGQGPEFLIYFQGTGAADDSGLPNDRFFAVRPEGSVSTLKIQRTERGDSAVYLCASSLNGQGPTEAFFGQGTRLTVV.